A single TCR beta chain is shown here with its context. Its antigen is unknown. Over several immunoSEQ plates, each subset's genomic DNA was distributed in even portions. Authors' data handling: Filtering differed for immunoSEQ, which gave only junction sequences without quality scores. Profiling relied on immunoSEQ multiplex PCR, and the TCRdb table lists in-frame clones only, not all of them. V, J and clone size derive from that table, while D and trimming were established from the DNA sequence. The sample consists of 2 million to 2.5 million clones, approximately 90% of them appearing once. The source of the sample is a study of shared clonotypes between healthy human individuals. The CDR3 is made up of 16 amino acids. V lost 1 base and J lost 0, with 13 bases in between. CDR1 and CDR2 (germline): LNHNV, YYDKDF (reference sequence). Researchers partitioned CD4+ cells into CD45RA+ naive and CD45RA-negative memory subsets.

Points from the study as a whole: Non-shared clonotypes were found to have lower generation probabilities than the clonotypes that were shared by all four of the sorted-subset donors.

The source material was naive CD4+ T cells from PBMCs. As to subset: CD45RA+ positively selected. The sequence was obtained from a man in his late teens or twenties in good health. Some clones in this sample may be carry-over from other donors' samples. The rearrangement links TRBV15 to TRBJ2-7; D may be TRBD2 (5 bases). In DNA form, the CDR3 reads TGTGCCACCAGCAGAGGGTACAGCGGCTACTCCTACGAGCAGTACTTC. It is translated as CATSRGYSGYSYEQYF.